The 13 T cell receptor beta chains below were found in one sample sequenced in a study of blood T cell repertoires in COVID-19. Some clones are missing from TCRdb's copy, which holds only in-frame ones; the method was immunoSEQ multiplex PCR. The data show some 200,000 clones, 82% seen once. Specimen: PBMCs or T cells enriched from blood (not recorded which). Receptor source: a middle-aged man who had recovered from COVID-19.

J is TRBJ2-2 and V is TRBV4-2; D call uncertain. Trimming took 4 bases from V and 1 from J, leaving 10 bases between them. This CDR3 has 15 amino acids. Germline V gene sequence: CDR1 LGHNA, CDR2 YNFKEQ. CDR3 residues: CASSPQSENTGELFF. The DNA for the CDR3 is TGTGCCAGCAGCCCTCAGAGCGAGAACACCGGGGAGCTGTTTTTT.

CDR3 region: CSVVVTSGYNEQFF. The CDR3 coding sequence is TGCAGCGTTGTCGTGACTAGCGGATACAATGAGCAGTTCTTC. V usage is TRBV29-1 and J usage is TRBJ2-1; TRBD2 matches at 9 bases. This CDR3 contains 14 residues. In germline, CDR1 is SQVTM, CDR2 ANQGSEA. The junction had 5 bases not matched to a gene; V was cut back by 4 bases and J by 4 bases.

The chain employs TRBV19 and TRBJ2-7, with 7 bases matching TRBD2. V was clipped by 5 bases and J by 9 bases; unmatched bases: 7. The germline V gene encodes CDR1 LNHDA and CDR2 SQIVND (reference sequence). The CDR3 has 12 amino acids. CDR3 residues: CASSSLSGAQYF. CDR3 DNA: TGTGCCAGTAGTTCCCTAAGCGGGGCGCAGTACTTC.

The J gene is TRBJ1-5, the V gene TRBV3-1 (or the pseudogene TRBV3-2), with D unresolved. V gave up 2 bases and J gave up 0 bases, with 5 bases separating them. From germline, CDR1 is LGHDT and CDR2 YNNKEL (reference sequence). The CDR3 loop spans 14 amino acids. Here the CDR3 DNA reads TGTGCCAGCAGCCAAACATATAGCAATCAGCCCCAGCATTTT. Translation gives CASSQTYSNQPQHF.

V usage is TRBV19 and J usage is TRBJ2-4, with 8 bases identical to TRBD2. This CDR3 comprises 14 residues. The V and J ends lost 9 bases and 0 bases, in that order; junction bases with no gene match: 4. Germline V gene sequence: CDR1 LNHDA, CDR2 SQIVND (reference sequence). The CDR3 is CASGGGRAKNIQYF. The CDR3 bases are TGTGCCAGCGGGGGGGGGCGAGCCAAAAACATTCAGTACTTC. The variable domain in full, completed from reference TRBV19 and TRBJ2-4, reads DGGITQSPKYLFRKEGQNVTLSCEQNLNHDAMYWYRQDPGQGLRLIYYSQIVNDFQKGDIAEGYSVSREKKESFPLTVTSAQKNPTAFYLCASGGGRAKNIQYFGAGTRLSVL.

The chain is built from TRBV9 and TRBJ2-1; D is possibly TRBD1 (8 bases). Per the germline V gene, CDR1 is SGDLS and CDR2 is YYNGEE. The CDR3 sequence is 15 residues long. Trimming stripped 0 bases from V and 8 bases from J, with 15 bases between. The DNA for the CDR3 is TGTGCCAGCAGCGTAGGGAGCGGGACAGGCTATGAGCAGTTCTTC. It translates to CASSVGSGTGYEQFF.

The chain carries TRBV5-1 and TRBJ2-5, with 10 positions matching TRBD1. The CDR3 has 14 amino acids. The germline CDR1 and CDR2 sequences are SGHRS and YFSETQ. V shed 4 bases, J shed 4 bases, and the junction held 4 bases outside the gene matches. The CDR3 region is CASSVTGGGETQYF. The CDR3 bases are TGCGCCAGCAGCGTGACAGGGGGCGGAGAGACCCAGTACTTC.

The chain employs TRBV6-5 and TRBJ1-1, with TRBD1 identical over 8 bases. Germline V gene lookup returns CDR1 MNHEY and CDR2 SVGAGI. The trim removed 4 bases at V and 7 bases at J, leaving 11 bases unmatched. This CDR3 region has 15 residues. CDR3 sequence: CASSSPRQGSNEAFF. Written as DNA, the CDR3 is TGTGCCAGCAGTTCCCCTCGACAGGGGTCGAATGAAGCTTTCTTT.

The V call is TRBV7-3, the J call TRBJ2-1, with a tentative D call TRBD2 (5 bases). The germline CDR1 and CDR2 sequences are SGHTA and FQGTGA. Trimming left V 5 bases short and J 6 bases short, with 14 bases between. This CDR3 is built from 14 residues. In DNA, the CDR3 is TGTGCCAGCAGCGTACTAGTGTCGAGCAATGAGCAGTTCTTC. Translation gives CASSVLVSSNEQFF.

The chain couples TRBV7-9 to TRBJ1-1; 7 bases align to TRBD1. Germline CDR1 SEHNR, CDR2 FQNEAQ (reference sequence). Trimming took 6 bases from V and 8 from J; bases not matched to a gene: 9. The CDR3 totals 13 residues. CDR3 protein: CASSRDVTGEAFF. CDR3 in DNA: TGTGCCAGCAGTCGCGACGTGACAGGGGAAGCTTTCTTT.

The J gene is TRBJ1-2, the V gene TRBV18; no definite D call. Germline V gene data show CDR1 as KGHSH and CDR2 as LQKENI. The CDR3 has 14 amino acids. V was shortened by 3 bases and J by 1 base, with 9 bases between the two germline ends. Here the CDR3 reads CASSPVADNYGYTF. CDR3 nucleotide sequence: TGTGCCAGCTCACCCGTAGCCGATAACTATGGCTACACCTTC. The whole variable domain, remainder taken from reference TRBV18 and TRBJ1-2, is NAGVMQNPRHLVRRRGQEARLRCSPMKGHSHVYWYRQLPEEGLKFMVYLQKENIIDESGMPKERFSAEFPKEGPSILRIQQVVRGDSAAYFCASSPVADNYGYTFGSGTRLTVV.

This rearrangement joins TRBV11-1 to TRBJ2-7; a possible D gene is TRBD2 (5 bases). V shed 5 bases and J shed 3 bases, with 14 bases lying between them. The CDR3 sequence is 14 residues long. Germline V gene lookup returns CDR1 SGHAT and CDR2 FQDESV (reference sequence). The CDR3 region is CASSPTAGYYEQYV. CDR3 DNA: TGTGCCAGCAGCCCTACGGCGGGCTACTACGAGCAGTACGTC.

The V and J genes are TRBV3-1 (or the pseudogene TRBV3-2) and TRBJ1-2, with a weak D call TRBD1 (5 bases). V was cut by 4 bases and J by 2 bases, with 8 bases left in between. Per the germline V gene, CDR1 is LGHDT and CDR2 is YNNKEL (reference sequence). The CDR3 is 13 residues long. The CDR3 bases are TGTGCCAGCAGCCCACAGGAAAACTATGGCTACACCTTC. Protein: CASSPQENYGYTF.